This passage covers 14 T cell receptor beta chains from one sample sequenced in a study of T cells in Graves' hyperthyroidism and ophthalmopathy. TCR beta CDR3 regions were amplified from RNA transcripts. The HTBI primer set was used in a first-round RT-PCR of the TCR CDR3. TCRdb redid the calling of the multiplex PCR reads with MiXCR, one entry per CDR3 protein. The sample has some 300,000 distinct CDR3 sequences, approximately 18% seen once. The sequencing sample was made of blood. The receptor source for this set is a man in his fifties or sixties with Graves' ophthalmopathy.

The chain combines TRBV6-1 with TRBJ1-2, with D possibly being TRBD1 (6 bases). Germline V lookup: CDR1 MNHNS, CDR2 SASEGT. The CDR3 consists of 13 residues. V lost 7 bases and J 2 bases, leaving 11 bases between the germline ends. The CDR3 here is CASTIGQNYGYTF. Here the CDR3 DNA reads TGTGCCAGCACCATAGGACAGAACTATGGCTACACCTTC.

This sequence joins TRBV28 and TRBJ2-2, with TRBD2 matching over 8 bases. The length of the CDR3 is 16 residues. Germline CDR1 and CDR2: MDHEN and SYDVKM. J lost 4 bases, V lost 6 bases, and 10 bases had no gene match. CDR3 protein: CASSRLVAGSTGELFF. CDR3 sequence (DNA): TGTGCCAGCAGCCGGCTGGTAGCGGGAAGCACCGGGGAGCTGTTTTTT.

This clonotype was counted many times. This rearrangement joins TRBV20-1 to TRBJ2-1, with 9 bases identical to TRBD2. The CDR3 is 16 residues long. Germline CDR1 is DFQATT and CDR2 is SNEGSKA (reference sequence). The J segment lost 7 bases and the V segment lost 0 bases, leaving 10 bases of the junction unmatched. The CDR3 loop reads CSARDRRGRGENEQFF. In nucleotides, the CDR3 is TGCAGTGCTAGAGATCGACGCGGGAGGGGAGAGAATGAGCAGTTCTTC.

Notes on this clonotype: An end of the junction differs from the germline gene, which may be a read error. This chain links TRBV3-1 with TRBJ2-6, with a tentative D call TRBD1 (5 bases). This CDR3 has 15 residues. CDR1 and CDR2 (germline): LGHDT, YNNKEL (reference sequence). The CDR3 region has the DNA TGTGCCAGCAGCCAAGTAGGCTCTGGGGCCAGCGTCCTGACTTTC. Residues: CASSQVGSGASVLTF.

The chain recombines TRBV19 with TRBJ1-1, with 8 bases aligning to TRBD1. CDR1 is LNHDA and CDR2 is SQIVND in the germline V gene (reference sequence). The CDR3 is 17 amino acids. V was clipped by 4 bases and J by 0 bases; unmatched bases: 10. As DNA, the CDR3 is TGTGCCAGTAGTACCGTTCCGTGGACAGGGATGAACACTGAAGCTTTCTTT. It is translated as CASSTVPWTGMNTEAFF.

This clonotype occurred a few times. The gene calls are TRBV5-1 and TRBJ1-2; no firm D call. The CDR3 is 14 amino acids. Germline V lookup: CDR1 SGHRS, CDR2 YFSETQ. V was clipped by 4 bases and J by 0 bases, with 10 bases between them. The CDR3 DNA reads as TGCGCCAGCAGCCCCACGCAAACTAACTATGGCTACACCTTC. Protein sequence: CASSPTQTNYGYTF.

This clonotype was observed many times. The chain links TRBV2 to TRBJ1-5; the match to TRBD1 covers 10 bases. This CDR3 comprises 15 residues. The germline V gene encodes CDR1 SNHLY and CDR2 FYNNEI. With V trimmed by 5 bases and J by 7 bases, 8 bases remained unmatched. CDR3 DNA sequence: TGTGCCAGCAGTATGACAGGGGGCTCGGGGCAGCCCCAGCATTTT. Translated, it gives CASSMTGGSGQPQHF.

The genes are TRBV7-6 and TRBJ2-7, with 8 bases fitting TRBD2. The CDR3 loop spans 15 amino acids. Germline-derived CDR1 and CDR2 are SGHVS and FNYEAQ. V dropped 2 bases and J dropped 3; count of bases not matched to a gene: 6. Here the CDR3 DNA reads TGTGCCAGCAGCTTAAGTTCCGGGACTAGCTACGAGCAGTACTTC. Translating it yields CASSLSSGTSYEQYF.

This rearrangement joins TRBV9 to TRBJ2-3; either TRBD1 or TRBD2 may supply D (6 bases each). The ends were cut back, 4 bases at V and 4 bases at J, with 16 bases in the middle. The CDR3 is 15 amino acids. Germline CDR1 SGDLS, CDR2 YYNGEE. DNA of the CDR3: TGTGCCAGCAGCCCTGGGGGCGGGGTCCCAGATACGCAGTATTTT. This translates into CASSPGGGVPDTQYF. The entire variable domain, with the rest obtained from reference TRBV9 and TRBJ2-3, is as follows: DSGVTQTPKHLITATGQRVTLRCSPRSGDLSVYWYQQSLDQGLQFLIQYYNGEERAKGNILERFSAQQFPDLHSELNLSSLELGDSALYFCASSPGGGVPDTQYFGPGTRLTVL.

The chain employs TRBV30 and TRBJ1-2; D call uncertain. The CDR3 spans 11 residues. Trimming cost V 8 bases and J 8 bases, with 15 bases left between them. The germline gives CDR1 GTSNPN, CDR2 SVGIG (reference sequence). This CDR3 is CARRTHAGYTF. CDR3 nucleotide sequence: TGTGCCCGTCGGACCCATGCAGGCTACACCTTC. The full variable domain, its missing parts supplied by reference TRBV30 and TRBJ1-2, is SQTIHQWPATLVQPVGSPLSLECTVEGTSNPNLYWYRQAAGRGLQLLFYSVGIGQISSEVPQNLSASRPQDRQFILSSKKLLLSDSGFYLCARRTHAGYTFGSGTRLTVV.

The chain links TRBV7-9 to TRBJ1-2; a possible D gene is TRBD1 (6 bases). The CDR3 covers 17 residues. Between the trimmed V and J ends, which lost 5 bases and 1 base, there was a span of 20 bases. Germline V gene data show CDR1 as SEHNR and CDR2 as FQNEAQ (reference sequence). The CDR3: CASSPRGGAGDNYGYTF. The CDR3 DNA is TGTGCCAGCAGCCCCAGAGGGGGGGCTGGAGATAACTATGGCTACACCTTC.

This clonotype was picked up a small number of times. The CDR3 sequence: CASSPPPEYTEAFF. As DNA, the CDR3 is TGTGCCAGCAGTCCTCCGCCCGAATACACTGAAGCTTTCTTT. The V and J genes are TRBV28 and TRBJ1-1, with D unresolved. Germline CDR1 reads MDHEN; CDR2 reads SYDVKM. Trimming took off 5 bases at V and 3 bases at J, with 13 bases between the two ends. This CDR3 is built from 14 residues.

This clonotype was counted only a few times. The chain combines TRBV5-4 with TRBJ1-2; D is uncertain. The CDR3 has 15 residues. Trimming stripped 1 base from V and 0 bases from J, with 10 bases between. The germline V gene encodes CDR1 SGHNT and CDR2 YYREEE (reference sequence). CDR3 DNA: TGTGCCAGCAGCTTGTCAGGACGGTCTAACTATGGCTACACCTTC. Its protein product is CASSLSGRSNYGYTF.

This clonotype showed up just a few times. V gene TRBV5-5 combines with J gene TRBJ1-6; 8 nucleotides match TRBD1. The germline V gene encodes CDR1 SGHKS and CDR2 YYEKEE (reference sequence). The CDR3 is 17 residues long. V shed 1 base, J shed 7 bases, and the junction held 10 bases outside the gene matches. This chain's CDR3 is CASSLSPGTGQNSPLHF. Here the CDR3 DNA reads TGTGCCAGCAGCTTGAGTCCGGGGACAGGACAAAATTCACCCCTCCACTTT.